This note documents a single TCR beta chain sequence. Its antigen is not known. This entry belongs to a study of cytomegalovirus exposure and HLA in healthy donors. Turning to the study itself: Of the donors genotyped, approximately 400 in all, about 82% fell in the Caucasian-associated ancestry cluster.

PCR used 60 Vbeta primers and 13 Jbeta primers. The table came from immunoSEQ multiplex PCR; TCRdb's copy has only in-frame clones and leaves some out. The sample includes approximately 140,000 clones, around 73% of them seen just once. General observations from the study: In a later analysis, most CMV-associated TCR beta chains appeared HLA-restricted. Researchers catalogued approximately 170 TCR beta chains as cytomegalovirus-associated.

Samples came from healthy bone marrow donors. Unmatched junction bases numbered 17, after V lost 8 bases and J lost 2 bases. This CDR3 spans 18 amino acids. The sequenced sample consisted of PBMCs. This receptor was taken from a woman aged 18 to 35 in good health and CMV-seronegative. The gene calls are TRBV23-1 and TRBJ1-3; the match to TRBD1 covers 8 bases. TRBV23-1 is an ORF; its function is uncertain. The CDR3 DNA is TGCGCCAGCGGGCGGACAGGGAGCCATACGGGCGCTGGAAACACCATATATTTT. This gives the protein CASGRTGSHTGAGNTIYF.